These T cell receptor beta chains were read from a single sample in a study of T cell changes during pregnancy in multiple sclerosis. Data came from immunoSEQ multiplex PCR; TCRdb stores just in-frame clones and leaves some out. The sample consists of 100,000 to 110,000 clones, about nine tenths of them appearing once. This material consisted of peripheral blood, taken after pregnancy. Receptors were obtained from a female donor with multiple sclerosis, enrolled in a pregnancy study. CDR3s include the opening cysteine and the closing phenylalanine or tryptophan. D genes are given only for firm matches. Expanded clones are given a class, and other clones once, few, many or no size at all.

j_call d_call v_call clone_size cdr3_aa cdr3_nt
TRBJ2-2 . TRBV7-6 once CASSSLMGAGGELFF TGTGCCAGCAGCTCACTAATGGGGGCCGGTGGGGAGCTGTTTTTT
TRBJ2-1 . TRBV4-1 . CASSPIGGGEQFF TGCGCCAGCAGCCCGATCGGGGGAGGTGAGCAGTTCTTC
TRBJ2-2 TRBD1 TRBV28 . CASRTGNTGELFF TGTGCCAGCCGGACAGGGAACACCGGGGAGCTGTTTTTT
TRBJ2-7 . TRBV4-1 few CASSLLINPPGSPRKSRYEQYF TGCGCCAGCAGCCTACTGATTAATCCCCCGGGATCTCCCCGAAAGAGTCGCTACGAGCAGTACTTC
TRBJ2-7 TRBD1 TRBV7-2 . CASSRQGYEQYF TGTGCCAGCAGCAGACAGGGGTACGAGCAGTACTTC
TRBJ2-2 TRBD1 TRBV6-4 . CASRRQGTGELFF TGTGCCAGCAGAAGACAGGGGACCGGGGAGCTGTTTTTT
TRBJ2-3 TRBD2 TRBV4-3 . CASSQVRGGSTDTQYF TGCGCCAGCAGCCAAGTGCGGGGGGGTAGCACAGATACGCAGTATTTT
TRBJ2-6 . TRBV7-3 . CASSLITGSGANVLTF TGTGCCAGCAGCTTAATCACGGGCTCTGGGGCCAACGTCCTGACTTTC
TRBJ1-1 . TRBV29-1 . CSVDWGRGGNTEAFF TGCAGCGTTGATTGGGGGCGTGGGGGAAACACTGAAGCTTTCTTT
TRBJ1-1 TRBD1 TRBV5-6 . CASSLVGDREGTEAFF TGTGCCAGCAGCTTGGTGGGGGACAGGGAGGGGACTGAAGCTTTCTTT
TRBJ1-6 . TRBV6-5 . CASSYSAEVGSPLHF TGTGCCAGCAGTTACTCAGCCGAGGTTGGTTCACCCCTCCACTTT
TRBJ1-4 TRBD1 TRBV29-1 . CSVTGVSSEKLFF TGCAGCGTGACAGGGGTTTCGAGTGAAAAACTGTTTTTT
TRBJ1-6 . TRBV15 once CATSRAINSPLHF TGTGCCACCAGCAGAGCTATTAATTCACCCCTCCACTTT
TRBJ2-2 . TRBV7-3 . CASKAGPTGELFF TGTGCCAGCAAGGCGGGACCCACCGGGGAGCTGTTTTTT
TRBJ1-6 TRBD1 TRBV4-1 . CASSQPTGVHGNSPLHF TGCGCCAGCAGCCAACCTACAGGGGTCCACGGGAATTCACCCCTCCACTTT
TRBJ2-3 . TRBV19 . CASSSAGRTRSTDTQYF TGTGCCAGTAGTTCAGCTGGGAGGACGCGCAGTACAGATACGCAGTATTTT
TRBJ2-4 TRBD1 TRBV7-3 . CASSLIGGGIQYF TGTGCCAGCAGCTTAATAGGGGGCGGCATTCAGTACTTC
TRBJ2-1 TRBD2 TRBV6-1 . CASSEGTSGHREQFF TGTGCCAGCAGTGAAGGGACTAGCGGCCACCGTGAGCAGTTCTTC
TRBJ2-2 . TRBV19 few CATLTENTGELFF TGTGCCACCCTGACAGAGAACACCGGGGAGCTGTTTTTT
TRBJ2-7 . TRBV19 . CASSIAAGASYEQYF TGTGCCAGTAGTATAGCGGCGGGGGCCTCCTACGAGCAGTACTTC
TRBJ2-7 TRBD1 TRBV27 . CASSLNSGQPHEQYF TGTGCCAGCAGTTTAAACTCGGGACAGCCCCACGAGCAGTACTTC
TRBJ2-1 . TRBV19 once CATLQWGGGNYNEQFF TGTGCCACCCTACAGTGGGGCGGAGGGAACTACAATGAGCAGTTCTTC
TRBJ1-3 TRBD1 TRBV11-2 . CASSYVVWTGAGNTIYF TGTGCCAGCAGCTATGTTGTGTGGACAGGGGCTGGAAACACCATATATTTT
TRBJ1-6 TRBD1 TRBV7-9 . CASSNVGQGFPLHF TGTGCCAGCAGCAATGTAGGACAGGGGTTCCCCCTCCACTTT
TRBJ1-5 . TRBV5-1 . CASSMGEGGNQPQHF TGCGCCAGTTCAATGGGGGAAGGAGGGAATCAGCCCCAGCATTTT
TRBJ2-7 . TRBV7-2 once CASSSLSYEQYF TGTGCCAGCAGCTCCCTCTCCTACGAGCAGTACTTC
TRBJ1-1 . TRBV28 . CASTPVGHTEAFF TGTGCCAGCACCCCCGTTGGCCACACTGAAGCTTTCTTT
TRBJ2-3 . TRBV2 . CASSEVLGTQYF TGTGCCAGCAGTGAGGTACTAGGTACGCAGTATTTT
TRBJ2-7 . TRBV7-3 . CASSLQGGSSYEQYF TGTGCCAGCAGCTTACAGGGGGGTAGCTCCTACGAGCAGTACTTC
TRBJ2-1 TRBD2 TRBV2 . CASREGSGNEQFF TGTGCCAGCAGGGAGGGTAGCGGGAATGAGCAGTTCTTC
TRBJ2-7 TRBD2 TRBV7-9 once CASSALAGLSHEQYF TGTGCCAGCTCCGCGTTAGCGGGATTGTCCCACGAGCAGTACTTC
TRBJ2-7 . TRBV7-6 . CASSLAARGGGTYEQYF TGTGCCAGCAGCTTAGCAGCCAGGGGTGGTGGAACCTACGAGCAGTACTTC
TRBJ1-5 TRBD1 TRBV28 once CASRTAGGQPQHF TGTGCCAGCAGAACGGCAGGGGGTCAGCCCCAGCATTTT
TRBJ2-1 . TRBV9 . CASSVDSSYNEQFF TGTGCCAGCAGCGTTGACAGCTCCTACAATGAGCAGTTCTTC
TRBJ2-1 TRBD1 TRBV6-6 . CASTTGTGVNEQFF TGTGCCAGCACTACCGGGACAGGGGTCAATGAGCAGTTCTTC
TRBJ1-2 TRBD1 TRBV7-9 . CASRRQGDNYGYTF TGTGCCAGCAGGAGACAGGGGGATAACTATGGCTACACCTTC
TRBJ2-5 TRBD2 TRBV15 . CATSRGLAGGKETQYF TGTGCCACCAGCAGGGGACTAGCGGGGGGGAAAGAGACCCAGTACTTC
TRBJ1-2 . TRBV18 . CASSPGGDYGYTF TGTGCCAGCTCACCCGGGGGGGACTATGGCTACACCTTC
TRBJ2-7 . TRBV6-1 . CASSVQISYEQYF TGTGCCAGCAGTGTTCAGATCTCCTACGAGCAGTACTTC
TRBJ2-2 TRBD2 TRBV5-5 . CASSLTSLGGELFF TGTGCCAGCAGCCTGACTAGCCTCGGGGGGGAGCTGTTTTTT
TRBJ1-2 . TRBV9 . CASTSKLWADPNYGYTF TGTGCCAGCACCTCAAAATTGTGGGCAGACCCTAACTATGGCTACACCTTC
TRBJ2-3 . TRBV12-5 . CASGLITHQDTQYF TGTGCTAGTGGTTTGATCACACATCAAGATACGCAGTATTTT
TRBJ2-5 . TRBV9 . CASSVAQGGETQYF TGTGCCAGCAGCGTAGCTCAAGGCGGGGAGACCCAGTACTTC
TRBJ1-1 TRBD1 TRBV18 . CASSPVTGNVMNTEAFF TGTGCCAGCTCACCAGTGACAGGGAATGTAATGAACACTGAAGCTTTCTTT
TRBJ1-1 . TRBV10-3 . CAISRHNFEAFF TGTGCCATCTCTCGACACAATTTTGAAGCTTTCTTT
TRBJ1-2 . TRBV2 . CAKTPQGTDGYTF TGTGCCAAAACCCCACAGGGTACCGATGGCTACACCTTC
TRBJ2-1 TRBD1 TRBV29-1 . CSVDRGGNEQFF TGCAGCGTCGACAGGGGGGGGAATGAGCAGTTCTTC
TRBJ2-7 TRBD2 TRBV7-8 . CASSLRLAIGTLYEQYF TGTGCCAGCAGCCTCAGACTAGCAATAGGAACTCTCTACGAGCAGTACTTC
TRBJ2-7 . TRBV7-8 . CASSLVRGGPHYYEQYF TGTGCCAGCAGCTTAGTCAGGGGAGGGCCCCATTACTACGAGCAGTACTTC
TRBJ2-1 . TRBV29-1 . CSVDGASLATGNHEQFF TGCAGCGTTGACGGAGCGAGCCTAGCGACTGGAAACCATGAGCAGTTCTTC
TRBJ1-4 . TRBV12-5 . CASGLGPREQEKLFF TGTGCTAGTGGTTTGGGCCCTCGGGAGCAGGAAAAACTGTTTTTT